A single sample gave rise to the 3 T cell receptor beta chains below, sequenced in a study of T cell responses to AZD1222 COVID-19 vaccine. The repertoire was sequenced with immunoSEQ multiplex PCR; TCRdb's copy has only in-frame clones and lacks some. The sample includes tens of thousands of clones, roughly 88% seen only once; the top ten take 22%. The source was peripheral blood, collected on day 0 of AZD1222 vaccination. Source of these receptors: an adult in good health.

The chain uses TRBV9 and TRBJ1-4, with TRBD1 identical over 9 bases. CDR3 length: 15 amino acids. V shed 0 bases and J 8 bases; nucleotides not matched to a gene: 5. Germline V CDR1 and CDR2: SGDLS, YYNGEE. The CDR3 bases are TGTGCCAGCAGCGTAGGACAGGGGGGGATGGAAAAACTGTTTTTT. Its translation: CASSVGQGGMEKLFF.

The chain uses TRBV6-5 and TRBJ2-3; 8 nucleotides agree with TRBD1. Germline trimming cut 10 bases from V and 4 bases from J; bases unmatched to any gene: 4. CDR3 length: 12 residues. Germline values: CDR1 MNHEY, CDR2 SVGAGI. The CDR3 DNA sequence: TGTGCCACGGACAGGGTTTCAGATACGCAGTATTTT. Translation: CATDRVSDTQYF.

J is TRBJ2-3 and V is TRBV6-5, with D possibly TRBD1 on 6 matching bases. The length of the CDR3 is 14 residues. V was cut by 4 bases and J by 4 bases, with 12 bases left in between. Germline values: CDR1 MNHEY, CDR2 SVGAGI. CDR3 sequence reads: CASSLTQGPDTQYF. The CDR3 region has the DNA TGTGCCAGCAGTTTAACCCAGGGGCCAGATACGCAGTATTTT.